The rows below give T cell receptor beta chains drawn from one sample of a study of Ad26.COV2.S vaccination and SARS-CoV-2 variants. Using immunoSEQ multiplex PCR, the repertoire was profiled, and TCRdb retains in-frame clones only, with some absent. Of some 350,000 clones in the sample, roughly 85% were seen once. The source material was peripheral blood, sampled in a trial of Ad26.COV2.S vaccine versus placebo. These receptor sequences come from a person between 18 and 65 years old who received the Ad26.COV2.S COVID-19 vaccine or a placebo. The conserved cysteine and the conserved F or W are not part of the CDR3 here.

v_gene	j_gene	CDR3aa
TRBV7-9	TRBJ1-4	ASSAGTEKLF
TRBV19	TRBJ1-2	ASTPGQGNNYGYT
TRBV12-3/TRBV12-4	TRBJ1-1	ASSPPSETEAF
TRBV18	TRBJ2-3	ASSRQGIADTQY
TRBV11-2	TRBJ2-1	ASSYTGTDNNEQF
TRBV10-3	TRBJ1-6	ATRDIDRDYNSPLH
TRBV4-3	TRBJ2-1	ASSQPPTSNEQF
TRBV27	TRBJ1-4	ASSLWGIKGATNEKLF
TRBV21-1	TRBJ2-5	ASSGQPQETQY
TRBV6-1	TRBJ1-3	ASSDSGNTIY
TRBV13	TRBJ2-4	ASSLGGLRDKNIQY
TRBV28	TRBJ2-7	ASSLRGPYEQY
TRBV20-1	TRBJ2-3	SARDKIGQG
TRBV19	TRBJ2-3	ASSSFGATDTQY
TRBV19	TRBJ2-6	ASSSYATKQGTGANVLT
TRBV7-9	TRBJ1-1	ASSGRDRNTEAF